The text below deals with one T cell receptor beta chain. Its recognized antigen is unknown. The input lacks base qualities; no much larger clone sits a single base away. The data were taken from a study of cytomegalovirus exposure and HLA in healthy donors (TCRdb year 2017). Notes on the research overall: In an earlier analysis of under 600 of the donors, less than 350 Gb of sequence data and 90 million to 130 million unique TCR beta sequences from 180 million or so T cells were reported. The aim of the study was to test whether cataloging public T cell receptors could identify signatures of past pathogen exposure. HLA typing covered class I and class II loci at four-digit resolution. All discovery cohort repertoires had been generated on a single sequencing platform. The study combined high-throughput TCR immunosequencing, statistical association of individual TCRs with disease status, and machine learning to predict cytomegalovirus infection status. Besides the first cohort of around 700 subjects, a separate validation cohort made up of some 110 different subjects was used. In a later analysis, previously published TCR beta repertoires from 670 or so donors were re-analyzed and high-resolution HLA genotyping was added so that TCR occurrence patterns could be studied. The T cell repertoires of under 700 subjects were profiled by immunosequencing and related to cytomegalovirus serostatus. Across roughly 420 genotyped donors of the cohort, an average of roughly 200,000 unique TCR beta nucleotide sequences per donor were sequenced, and roughly a sixth of those sequences were non-productive. Several DR-DQ haplotypes were handled as single units for association and clustering, since linkage in the cohort was strong. The genetic ancestry cluster associated with self-reported Caucasian donors included around four fifths of the roughly 390 genotyped donors. In the later analysis, no new phenotypic data were used to find candidate immune exposures; instead, reliance was placed on TCR beta sequences and their occurrence across donors. Alongside the repertoire data, information on donor age, sex, ethnicity and CMV serostatus was compiled. An earlier analysis of approximately 640 of the donors applied high-throughput TCR beta sequencing to assess whether each TCR beta V gene segment acted as functional or pseudogenic. Genome-wide SNP genotypes for about three fifths of the roughly 670 donors were used in a later genetic analysis, which treated that subset as a discovery cohort. Typing coverage varied by locus: roughly 629-640 donors for A, B, C, DRB1 and DQB1; roughly 520 for DQA1; more than 600 for DPA1; roughly 450 for DPB1. An early release that covered some 630 HLA-typed donors contained approximately 300 gigabases of sequencing data and 75 million to 100 million unique TCR sequences. General findings and caveats noted by the study authors: The study gave a list of 150 to 200 TCR beta chains associated with cytomegalovirus. A later genetic analysis reported fewer N-insertions in productive TCRs among donors in an Asian-associated ancestry cluster than the roughly 700-donor mean. A further reported finding was that TCR beta sequences accurately predicted the HLA-A and HLA-B alleles for most subjects in the first cohort. In an earlier analysis of some 500 of the donors, most TCR beta V segments appeared in productive rearrangements about 90% or about 30% of the time, broadly matching IMGT annotations. V-gene and J-gene trimming of TCR beta chains was associated with a missense DCLRE1C variant in a later genetic analysis, and the association was replicated in an independent cohort. In a later analysis, HLA-associated TCR beta chains were found to be more clonally expanded and to have lower generation probabilities than equally common non-associated chains. Only TCR beta chains were sequenced in this cohort, and the absence of alpha or paired-chain data limited detectable features. Because HLA typing was unavailable for some donors at each locus, only the typed subset was used in association tests. The only immune exposure information available for the cohort was CMV serostatus. The earlier analysis of 450 to 700 of the donors excluded 15 to 20 rarely observed V segments, including chromosome 9 orphons, because counts were too low. The authors suggested that the approach could potentially be extended to other disease states and immunological phenotypes. A later analysis found that TCR association rates varied across HLA loci, with DRB1 alleles showing the most associated TCRs and HLA-C alleles the fewest. Linkage disequilibrium might explain the correlated functional status among segregating V segments, but an unknown experimental factor could not be excluded. Several of the top co-occurrence clusters appeared to be linked to parvovirus B19, influenza, CMV and Epstein-Barr virus, according to a later analysis. At a false discovery rate of 0.05, a later analysis linked around 15,000 TCR beta sequences to specific HLA alleles. In vitro tests confirmed that three of the cytomegalovirus-associated TCR beta chains recognize cytomegalovirus antigens. The classifier was reported to diagnose cytomegalovirus status with high specificity and sensitivity in both the original cohort and the validation cohort. A cluster of highly shared sequence variants was judged likely to represent a technical artifact of the sequencing pipeline. Some IMGT-functional V segments, including TRBV6-2 and TRBV6-3, could not be distinguished by the 87-base-pair reads and were therefore excluded. According to a later analysis, most CMV-associated TCR beta chains appeared to be HLA-restricted, and the HLA associations seemed to be driven largely by CMV exposure. Sequencing depth was assumed to be roughly uniform across donors in the presence/absence analyses, though that assumption may not hold. When HLA alleles, especially DR and DQ, strongly co-occurred, attributing TCR associations to individual alleles was difficult. Across donors, most TCR sequences were observed very rarely, whereas some public TCRs were present in many individuals.

The cohort was made up of approximately 670 healthy bone marrow donors. At the time of sampling, every cohort member was nominally healthy, though immune exposures that went unrecorded were likely present. The donor was CMV seronegative and belonged to the group of approximately 320 seronegative cohort members. Every donor gave a peripheral blood sample, and the peripheral blood mononuclear cells from that sample were used for TCR beta sequencing. The Qiagen DNeasy Blood Extraction Kit was used to extract genomic DNA from the blood cell samples. The CDR3 holds 15 amino acids from the cysteine to the phenylalanine. Here the CDR3 DNA is all that survives: 45 bases in frame from base 1. CDR1 is given as SGHTA and CDR2 as FQGNSA, both from the germline V gene. The germline V and J ends show losses of 1 base and 5 bases respectively, and no gene match explains 4 bases of the junction. The protocol used for the library was the immunoSEQ multiplex PCR assay. The multiplex PCR relied on a mix of 60 forward primers for TCR Vbeta segments and 13 reverse primers for TCR Jbeta segments. Amplification of the CDR3 region of rearranged TCR beta genes was performed with a multiplex PCR assay on genomic DNA. The amplified TCR beta libraries were sequenced on the Illumina HiSeq System as 87-base-pair reads. Per the source publication's procedure: A later analysis counted around 72 million unique TCR beta chains across the 550 to 700 repertoires, and about 10 million of these chains were shared by at least two donors. Raw reads were error-corrected and collapsed into unique sequences with a nearest-neighbor algorithm that merged closely related sequences to remove PCR and sequencing errors. V, D and J gene segments were assigned by aligning CDR3 sequences to IMGT reference sequences. For a sequence to be retained, a match of at least six nucleotides to both a V gene segment and a J gene segment was required. Rearrangements were called productive when the CDR3 lacked stop codons and stayed in frame with V and J; all others were non-productive. Following IMGT convention, CDR3 was defined as the stretch from the second conserved V-encoded cysteine up to the conserved J-encoded phenylalanine. Sequences without an unambiguous match to a single V gene segment were excluded from the earlier analysis of over 500 of the donors. An earlier analysis of under 750 of the donors called V segments functional above 56.7% productive rearrangements and segregating when the between-donor standard deviation exceeded 5%. A statistical classification framework was built to diagnose cytomegalovirus status from the catalog of TCR beta chain sequences. In a later analysis, TCR nucleotide sequences were compared against IMGT/GENE-DB human TR gene sequences so that V and J genes could be assigned. Using the TCRdist pipeline, a later analysis assigned CDR3 sequences along with most-parsimonious VDJ recombination scenarios. In a later analysis, every TCR beta chain was defined by the combination of its CDR3 amino acid sequence and its V-gene family, and reads without a unique V-gene family were dropped. A later analysis removed 592 highly shared, low-generation-probability nucleotide sequences to deal with suspected cross-contamination and a sequencing artifact. In a later analysis, a clonal expansion index was calculated for each public chain from normalized within-repertoire ranks of inferred template counts. Generation probabilities in a later analysis came from a VDJ recombination model fitted to out-of-frame rearrangements, and those results were checked against IGoR. A later analysis scored TCR-TCR, TCR-HLA and TCR-CMV co-occurrence with hypergeometric tests, applying a repertoire-size bias correction to TCR pairs. To estimate false discovery rates, a later analysis permuted the HLA or CMV assignments 20 times. A later analysis grouped co-occurring TCRs with DBSCAN, adding TCRdist sequence similarity when clustering within HLA-allele-positive subsets. For co-occurrence clustering, repertoires with fewer than 30,000 or more than 120,000 public chains were excluded, along with a handful of repertoires with anomalous nucleotide sharing. The source is immuneACCESS, and TCRdb retained only in-frame sequences with V and J called. Part of the clones is not carried over; for the studies checked, unresolved V genes explain less than half of this, and the remainder is unexplained. V, J and clone size reflect that table, while D and trimming were determined from the DNA. The sample table shows approximately 170,000 clones, and about four fifths are seen once. The top ten clones comprise less than 2.5% of the sample.

Material for sequencing was PBMCs. The sequence was collected from a woman aged 45-65 years in good health and CMV-seronegative. The chain couples TRBV7-2 to TRBJ2-1; 8 of the junction bases match TRBD2. The CDR3 protein is CASSLGLAGHNEQFF. The sequenced DNA: TGTGCCAGCAGCTTAGGCTTAGCGGGGCACAATGAGCAGTTCTTC.